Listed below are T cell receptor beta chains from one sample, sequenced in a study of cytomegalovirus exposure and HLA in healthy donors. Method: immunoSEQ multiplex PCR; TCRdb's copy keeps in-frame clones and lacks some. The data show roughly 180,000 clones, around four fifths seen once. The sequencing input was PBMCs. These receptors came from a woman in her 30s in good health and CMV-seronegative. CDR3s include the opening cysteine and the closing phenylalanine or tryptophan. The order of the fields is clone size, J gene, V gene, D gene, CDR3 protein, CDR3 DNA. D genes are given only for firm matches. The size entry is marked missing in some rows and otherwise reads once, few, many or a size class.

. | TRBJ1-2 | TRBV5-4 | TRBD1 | CASSPRTGDGYTF | TGTGCCAGCAGCCCACGGACAGGGGATGGCTACACCTTC
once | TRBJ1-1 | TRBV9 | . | CASSVGFQGLVGNTEAFF | TGTGCCAGCAGCGTAGGCTTCCAGGGATTAGTCGGCAACACTGAAGCTTTCTTT
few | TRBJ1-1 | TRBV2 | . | CASSVQDSSNTEAFF | TGTGCCAGCAGTGTTCAAGACAGCTCGAACACTGAAGCTTTCTTT
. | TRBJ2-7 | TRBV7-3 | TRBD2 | CASSLTPAGGPYEQYF | TGTGCCAGCAGCTTAACTCCAGCGGGGGGGCCGTACGAGCAGTACTTC
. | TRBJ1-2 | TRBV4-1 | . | CASSQEYQVNYGYTF | TGCGCCAGCAGCCAAGAATATCAGGTCAACTATGGCTACACCTTC
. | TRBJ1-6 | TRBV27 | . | CASSSRWTDYNSPLHF | TGTGCCAGCAGTTCAAGATGGACAGATTATAATTCACCCCTCCACTTT
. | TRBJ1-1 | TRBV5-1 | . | CASRKGENTEAFF | TGCGCCAGCAGAAAGGGGGAGAACACTGAAGCTTTCTTT
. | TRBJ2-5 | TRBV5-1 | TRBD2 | CASSLASGVETQYF | TGCGCCAGCAGCTTGGCTAGCGGGGTGGAGACCCAGTACTTC
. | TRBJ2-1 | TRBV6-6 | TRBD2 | CASRLGLAGYNEQFF | TGTGCCAGCAGACTTGGACTAGCGGGGTACAATGAGCAGTTCTTC
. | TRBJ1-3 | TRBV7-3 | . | CASSSRAGVGNTIYF | TGTGCCAGCAGCTCACGAGCGGGGGTGGGAAACACCATATATTTT
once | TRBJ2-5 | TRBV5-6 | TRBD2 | CASSLPSGGAWQETQYF | TGTGCCAGCAGCTTGCCTAGCGGGGGGGCGTGGCAAGAGACCCAGTACTTC
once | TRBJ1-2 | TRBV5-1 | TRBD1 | CASSYTGGPDYGYTF | TGCGCCAGCAGCTACACAGGGGGCCCAGACTATGGCTACACCTTC
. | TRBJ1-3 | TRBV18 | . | CASSTRFGTTSGNTIYF | TGTGCCAGCTCAACCAGATTCGGGACAACCTCTGGAAACACCATATATTTT
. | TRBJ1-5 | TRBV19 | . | CASTQARGFSNQPQHF | TGTGCCAGTACCCAAGCCCGGGGTTTTAGCAATCAGCCCCAGCATTTT
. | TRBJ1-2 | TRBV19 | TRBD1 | CASSGRDRLGYGYTF | TGTGCCAGTAGTGGAAGGGACAGGCTAGGGTATGGCTACACCTTC
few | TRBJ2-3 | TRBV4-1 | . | CASSHPKAGSSDTQYF | TGCGCCAGCAGCCATCCAAAGGCGGGGTCCTCAGATACGCAGTATTTT
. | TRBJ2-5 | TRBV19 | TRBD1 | CASSPWTGSETQYF | TGTGCCAGTAGTCCCTGGACAGGGAGCGAGACCCAGTACTTC
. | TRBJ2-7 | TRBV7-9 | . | CASSSNSRGYQDYEQYF | TGTGCCAGCAGCTCCAATTCTCGGGGGTACCAGGATTACGAGCAGTACTTC
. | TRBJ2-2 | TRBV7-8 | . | CASSLDPRTGELFF | TGTGCCAGCAGCTTAGACCCGCGGACCGGGGAGCTGTTTTTT
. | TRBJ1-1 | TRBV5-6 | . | CASSLAQGKTEAFF | TGTGCCAGCAGCTTGGCCCAGGGAAAAACTGAAGCTTTCTTT
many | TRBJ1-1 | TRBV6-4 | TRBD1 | CASSDSAGGSTEAFF | TGTGCCAGCAGTGACTCGGCAGGGGGCTCCACTGAAGCTTTCTTT
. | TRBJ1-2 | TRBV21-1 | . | CASSKWDSKNYGYTF | TGTGCCAGCAGCAAGTGGGACAGCAAAAACTATGGCTACACCTTC
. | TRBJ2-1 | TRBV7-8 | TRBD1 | CASSPWTGSSYNEQFF | TGTGCCAGCAGCCCTTGGACAGGGAGCTCCTACAATGAGCAGTTCTTC
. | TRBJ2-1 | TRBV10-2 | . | CAACSGFSNEQFF | TGCGCCGCCTGCTCGGGGTTTTCTAATGAGCAGTTCTTC
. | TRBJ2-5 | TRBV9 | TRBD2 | CASSVASGGYQETQYF | TGTGCCAGCAGCGTAGCTAGCGGGGGGTATCAAGAGACCCAGTACTTC
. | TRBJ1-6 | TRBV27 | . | CASSPTGGENSPLHF | TGTGCCAGCAGTCCCACGGGGGGAGAAAATTCACCCCTCCACTTT
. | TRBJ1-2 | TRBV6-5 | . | CASSYSGGNYGYTF | TGTGCCAGCAGTTACAGCGGCGGCAACTATGGCTACACCTTC
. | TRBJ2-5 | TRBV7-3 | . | CASSLALEQTQYF | TGTGCCAGCAGCTTAGCACTAGAGCAAACCCAGTACTTC
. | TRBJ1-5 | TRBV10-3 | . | CDISDGLSNQPQHF | TGTGACATCAGTGACGGTCTTAGCAATCAGCCCCAGCATTTT
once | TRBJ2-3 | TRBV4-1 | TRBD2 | CASSQVRTSGASNTDTQYF | TGCGCCAGCAGCCAAGTTAGGACTAGCGGGGCCTCGAACACAGATACGCAGTATTTT
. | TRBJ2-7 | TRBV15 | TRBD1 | CATSLRDRDYEQYF | TGTGCCACCAGCTTAAGGGACAGGGATTACGAGCAGTACTTC